The TCR beta chain described here comes from a study of T cells in Graves' hyperthyroidism and ophthalmopathy. Points from the study as a whole: Most thyroid clonotypes with frequency above 0.001 were detected in blood. Ophthalmopathy was model-predicted a median roughly 6.2 months pre-onset.

This clonotype occurred many times. Its antigen is as yet unknown. Using RNA transcripts as the source, TCR beta CDR3 regions were amplified. HTBI primers were the set used in a first-round RT-PCR of the TCR CDR3. TCRdb re-analysed the multiplex PCR reads in MiXCR, keeping a single row per CDR3 protein. The sample holds about 560,000 distinct CDR3 sequences, about 14% seen once. The trim removed 3 bases at V and 3 bases at J, leaving 2 bases unmatched. Germline V gene lookup returns CDR1 SQVTM and CDR2 ANQGSEA. The CDR3 consists of 13 residues. The study enrolled patients aged 18 to 65 with newly diagnosed hyperthyroidism of under 2 months' duration.

The sequence came from a woman in her thirties or forties with Graves' hyperthyroidism. The specimen was blood. The chain is built from TRBV29-1 and TRBJ2-5, with 9 bases lining up with TRBD2. CDR3 coding DNA: TGCAGCGTTGAGTCTAGCGGGAAAGAGACCCAGTACTTC. Protein sequence: CSVESSGKETQYF.